The 21 T cell receptor beta chains reported below all come from one sample, sequenced in a study of blood T cell repertoires in COVID-19. Data came from immunoSEQ multiplex PCR; TCRdb stores just in-frame clones and leaves some out. The sample holds approximately 100,000 clones, approximately 81% seen once. The source material was peripheral blood. All receptors come from a woman at least 80 years old with acute or convalescent COVID-19.

The gene calls are TRBV7-9 and TRBJ2-3, with 12 bases identical to TRBD2. Germline V gene data show CDR1 as SEHNR and CDR2 as FQNEAQ (reference sequence). CDR3 length equals 16 residues. V was clipped by 1 base and J by 6 bases; unmatched bases: 5. The CDR3 here is CASSLGTSGASDTQYF. CDR3 coding DNA: TGTGCCAGCAGCTTAGGGACTAGCGGGGCATCCGATACGCAGTATTTT.

This rearrangement joins TRBV18 to TRBJ1-1; no definite D call. This CDR3 is 14 amino acids long. CDR1 KGHSH and CDR2 LQKENI come from the germline V gene. V was trimmed by 2 bases and J by 2 bases, leaving 9 bases between them. The DNA of the CDR3 is TGTGCCAGCTCACCATCAAGAGAAAACACTGAAGCTTTCTTT. Translated, it gives CASSPSRENTEAFF.

This clone was found once. In DNA form, the CDR3 reads TGTGCCAGCAGTTCGGGAGCTGAAGGGCAGTATTTT. The encoded protein is CASSSGAEGQYF. The gene calls are TRBV6-6 and TRBJ2-3, with D possibly TRBD2 on 6 matching bases. Germline values: CDR1 MNHNY, CDR2 SVGAGI (reference sequence). The CDR3 length is 12 residues. Trimming left V 4 bases short and J 11 bases short, with 13 bases between.

This rearrangement joins TRBV6-1 to TRBJ2-5; the match to TRBD1 covers 7 bases. CDR1 is MNHNS, CDR2 SASEGT, per germline. After removal of 1 base from V and 5 bases from J, the junction contained 4 bases not matched to a gene. This CDR3 comprises 14 residues. CDR3 DNA: TGTGCCAGCAGTGAAGGCGGCAGGGGGGAGACCCAGTACTTC. Protein product: CASSEGGRGETQYF.

The genes are TRBV18 and TRBJ2-5; tentatively, D is TRBD2 (5 bases). With 1 base removed from V and 5 bases from J, the gap between germline ends came to 11 bases. Germline-derived CDR1 and CDR2 are KGHSH and LQKENI. The CDR3 spans 14 residues. CDR3 sequence (DNA): TGTGCCAGCTCACCACAAGGAGGTGGTGAGACCCAGTACTTC. Translation: CASSPQGGGETQYF.

The chain is built from TRBV2 and TRBJ1-1; D unresolved. The CDR3 runs 13 residues. V lost 8 bases and J 1 base, leaving 11 bases between the germline ends. Per the germline V gene, CDR1 is SNHLY and CDR2 is FYNNEI. The CDR3: CASGLRENTEAFF. CDR3 DNA sequence: TGTGCCAGCGGTTTGAGGGAGAACACTGAAGCTTTCTTT.

The rearrangement joins TRBV9 to TRBJ2-2; D unclear. Trimming took 3 bases from V and 7 from J, leaving 4 bases between them. This CDR3 region has 11 residues. Germline-derived CDR1 and CDR2 are SGDLS and YYNGEE. CDR3 residues: CASSAHGELFF. The CDR3 DNA reads TGTGCCAGCAGCGCCCACGGGGAGCTGTTTTTT.

The V gene is TRBV28, the J gene TRBJ1-2; 7 bases are shared with TRBD1. Trimming cost V 5 bases and J 13 bases; bases outside gene matches: 10. Germline V lookup: CDR1 MDHEN, CDR2 SYDVKM. The CDR3 has 12 residues. The CDR3 sequence: CASSLPRGQCTF. The CDR3 DNA follows: TGTGCCAGCAGTCTTCCCAGGGGACAGTGCACCTTC.

The chain has TRBV5-6 and TRBJ2-5; TRBD2 aligns across 12 bases. The V segment lost 2 bases and the J segment 5 bases; nucleotides outside the gene matches: 4. CDR1 is SGHDT and CDR2 is YYEEEE in the germline V gene. The CDR3 has 15 residues. CDR3 DNA: TGTGCCAGCAGCTTCACTAGCGGGGGGTGGGAGACCCAGTACTTC. This translates into CASSFTSGGWETQYF.

The CDR3 loop is CASSYIRQGELFF. The CDR3, as DNA: TGTGCCAGCAGTTACATCCGGCAGGGCGAACTGTTTTTT. The rearrangement uses TRBV6-5 and TRBJ1-4; maybe TRBD1 (5 bases). The germline V gene encodes CDR1 MNHEY and CDR2 SVGAGI. Trimming took 2 bases from V and 12 from J, leaving 13 bases between them. The CDR3 totals 13 residues.

The rearrangement uses TRBV2 and TRBJ2-3; D unclear. Germline V gene lookup returns CDR1 SNHLY and CDR2 FYNNEI. The V and J ends lost 2 bases and 1 base respectively, with 4 bases between them. The length of the CDR3 is 13 residues. DNA for the CDR3: TGTGCCAGCAGTGAATATCGCACAGATACGCAGTATTTT. It yields the protein CASSEYRTDTQYF. Full variable domain (remainder filled in from reference TRBV2 and TRBJ2-3): EPEVTQTPSHQVTQMGQEVILRCVPISNHLYFYWYRQILGQKVEFLVSFYNNEISEKSEIFDDQFSVERPDGSNFTLKIRSTKLEDSAMYFCASSEYRTDTQYFGPGTRLTVL.

V gene TRBV29-1 combines with J gene TRBJ2-1; possibly TRBD2 for D (6 bases). This CDR3 has 14 amino acids. CDR1 is SQVTM, CDR2 ANQGSEA, per germline. Trimming stripped 6 bases from V and 5 bases from J, with 17 bases between. The CDR3 DNA reads TGCAGCGTGGCCGGGCGGGATGGGAACAATGAGCAGTTCTTC. Translating it yields CSVAGRDGNNEQFF.

J is TRBJ1-2 and V is TRBV15; 7 bases line up with TRBD1. Germline V gives CDR1 LNHNV, CDR2 YYDKDF (reference sequence). This CDR3 region has 15 residues. The V gene end was trimmed by 5 bases and the J gene end by 5 bases; junction bases not matched to a gene: 11. The CDR3 DNA reads TGTGCCACCAGCCCACTGGGACAGCTCGATTATGGCTACACCTTC. Translating gives CATSPLGQLDYGYTF.

The chain links TRBV18 to TRBJ2-1; D is unresolved. Germline V gene sequence: CDR1 KGHSH, CDR2 LQKENI. V was shortened by 3 bases and J by 8 bases, with 17 bases between the two germline ends. The CDR3 runs to 15 residues. The CDR3 sequence is CASSPNTELSDEQFF. The CDR3 DNA follows: TGTGCCAGCTCACCCAACACAGAGTTGTCGGATGAGCAGTTCTTC.

CDR3 DNA: TGTGCCAGCGGGGATTGGGGCGGCAATCAGCCCCAGCATTTT. It yields the protein CASGDWGGNQPQHF. The gene calls are TRBV6-5 and TRBJ1-5, with D perhaps matching TRBD1 (5 bases). Trimming took off 8 bases at V and 2 bases at J, with 13 bases between the two ends. The CDR3 covers 14 residues. CDR1 is MNHEY, CDR2 SVGAGI, per germline.

The chain uses TRBV5-6 and TRBJ1-2, with 9 bases identical to TRBD1. V shed 7 bases, J shed 8 bases, and the junction held 9 bases outside the gene matches. Germline V gene lookup returns CDR1 SGHDT and CDR2 YYEEEE. The CDR3 runs to 13 residues. The CDR3 region has the DNA TGTGCCAGCGCAATACAGGGGGCCGGGGGCTACACCTTC. Translating it yields CASAIQGAGGYTF. The full variable domain, with the rest looked up from reference TRBV5-6 and TRBJ1-2, is DAGVTQSPTHLIKTRGQQVTLRCSPKSGHDTVSWYQQALGQGPQFIFQYYEEEERQRGNFPDRFSGHQFPNYSSELNVNALLLGDSALYLCASAIQGAGGYTFGSGTRLTVV.

The gene calls are TRBV28 and TRBJ2-3, with 7 nucleotides matching TRBD2. This CDR3 is built from 20 residues. Germline-derived CDR1 and CDR2 are MDHEN and SYDVKM. V was pared by 6 bases and J by 1 base, with 22 bases of the junction left unmatched. As DNA, the CDR3 is TGTGCCAGCAGCCGCGACTGCTTAATCTCGCCGGGACTATGCACAGATACGCAGTATTTT. It translates to CASSRDCLISPGLCTDTQYF. The complete variable domain, with remaining parts taken from reference TRBV28 and TRBJ2-3, reads DVKVTQSSRYLVKRTGEKVFLECVQDMDHENMFWYRQDPGLGLRLIYFSYDVKMKEKGDIPEGYSVSREKKERFSLILESASTNQTSMYLCASSRDCLISPGLCTDTQYFGPGTRLTVL.

The rearrangement joins TRBV15 to TRBJ2-5; 11 bases are a match to TRBD2. Germline CDR1 is LNHNV and CDR2 is YYDKDF (reference sequence). This CDR3 is 16 amino acids long. V was clipped by 6 bases and J by 1 base; unmatched bases: 7. The CDR3 spells CATRASGGLTQETQYF. CDR3 bases: TGTGCCACCAGAGCTAGCGGGGGGCTAACCCAAGAGACCCAGTACTTC.

The rearrangement uses TRBV13 and TRBJ1-3; 7 nucleotides line up with TRBD1. Trimming removed 4 bases from V and 0 bases from J; junction bases left unmatched: 9. CDR1 and CDR2 (germline): PRHDT, FYEKMQ (reference sequence). This CDR3 has 17 amino acids. CDR3 in DNA: TGTGCCAGCAGCTCGTATGAGGGACAGCTCTCTGGAAACACCATATATTTT. Its protein is CASSSYEGQLSGNTIYF.

J is TRBJ2-1 and V is TRBV10-3, with D possibly TRBD2 on 6 matching bases. The germline CDR1 and CDR2 sequences are ENHRY and SYGVKD. The ends were cut back, 0 bases at V and 5 bases at J, with 11 bases in the middle. This CDR3 has 15 residues. The CDR3 protein is CAISESSGGNNEQFF. The CDR3 nucleotides are TGTGCCATCAGTGAGTCTTCTGGGGGGAACAATGAGCAGTTCTTC.

The chain combines TRBV19 with TRBJ1-6; 10 bases align to TRBD1. The CDR3 covers 18 residues. V shed 4 bases, J shed 8 bases, and the junction held 14 bases outside the gene matches. Germline CDR1 is LNHDA and CDR2 is SQIVND (reference sequence). The CDR3 DNA reads TGTGCCAGTAGTAAAATGGGACAGGGGTCCCTGAGGGATTCACCCCTCCACTTT. This codes for CASSKMGQGSLRDSPLHF.